The T cell receptor beta chain under discussion was sequenced for a study of T-cell reconstitution after alpha-beta-depleted transplantation in children. V was shortened by 4 bases and J by 2 bases, with 9 bases between the two germline ends. This CDR3 has 13 residues. CDR1 is SQVTM, CDR2 ANQGSEA, per germline. At least ten counts were recorded for this clonotype. The authors prepared the TCRbeta library with unique molecular identifiers. One entry per CDR3 protein results from TCRdb running MiXCR on the PCR reads. The sample carries fewer than 130,000 distinct CDR3 sequences, 9% to 12% recorded once.

This receptor was obtained from a human donor who donated a stem cell graft to a child with acute lymphoblastic leukemia. Specimen: PBMCs from the stem cell graft donor, collected from the stem cell graft. V gene TRBV29-1 combines with J gene TRBJ1-5; D remains unclear. Written as DNA, the CDR3 is TGCAGCGTTGGAGGGCAAGGCAATCAGCCCCAGCATTTT. It translates to CSVGGQGNQPQHF.